This is a list of T cell receptor beta chains from one sample in a study of OX40 agonist ivuxolimab in advanced cancers. Assay: immunoSEQ multiplex PCR; the TCRdb copy retains only in-frame clones and omits some. The data contain tens of thousands of clones, over 70% of them singletons. Source: CD4+ or CD8+ T cells sorted from blood, taken in a trial of the OX40 agonist ivuxolimab. The receptors were sampled from an adult with an advanced solid tumor such as melanoma, head and neck, liver or kidney cancer. The CDR3 runs from the conserved cysteine through the conserved F or W.

j_call v_call cdr3_aa
TRBJ1-2 TRBV11-2 CASSLETGVTYGYTF
TRBJ2-7 TRBV30 CAWSFHGTGEHEQYF
TRBJ1-4 TRBV5-1 CASSRTGGEEKLFF
TRBJ2-1 TRBV27 CASSSSTGTVLYNEQFF
TRBJ2-7 TRBV7-2 CASSLVVNSYEQYF
TRBJ1-1 TRBV5-8 CASTISKGRRNTEAFF
TRBJ2-2 TRBV29-1 CSVVGGANGELFF
TRBJ1-1 TRBV10-3 CAISDGGHRNTEAFF
TRBJ2-5 TRBV5-8 CASSLIGPIQETQYF
TRBJ1-4 TRBV5-1 CASSLRQQGDNEKLFF
TRBJ2-3 TRBV7-9 CASSLHSSTDTQYF
TRBJ1-2 TRBV7-9 CASSLGGAYGYTF
TRBJ2-3 TRBV10-1 CASSEGWSGRKTDTQYF
TRBJ1-1 TRBV30 CAWKPRTGTEAFF
TRBJ2-7 TRBV7-2 CASRPAGGLNEQYF
TRBJ2-7 TRBV6-5 CASSYSRNADYEQYF
TRBJ1-3 TRBV9 CASSVGQGGRYTIYF
TRBJ1-1 TRBV7-2 CASSVLHSNTEAFF
TRBJ1-2 TRBV30 CAWSRTPYGYTF
TRBJ1-1 TRBV10-3 CAIRGQGGGNTEAFF
TRBJ1-1 TRBV11-2 CASSLTRTGQTEAFF
TRBJ2-2 TRBV5-6 CASSLTVTGELFF
TRBJ2-1 TRBV7-3 CASSSVGNEQFF
TRBJ2-3 TRBV2 CASSEDRFLSGSGSHSDTQYF
TRBJ1-5 TRBV6-1 CASSVGTVINQPQHF
TRBJ2-7 TRBV5-1 CASSPTTGAGGEQYF
TRBJ2-3 TRBV7-3 CASSLTPGLATDTQYF
TRBJ2-7 TRBV10-3 CAISEGSAKQYF
TRBJ1-1 TRBV7-8 CASSLVAPGERNTEAFF
TRBJ1-1 TRBV28 CASRPKTNTEAFF
TRBJ2-7 TRBV28 CASSYTPRGGEQYF
TRBJ2-1 TRBV10-1 CASSVSVNDNEQFF
TRBJ2-7 TRBV27 CASSFGTGGVEQYF
TRBJ1-1 TRBV30 CAWSVRGDGEAFF
TRBJ2-2 TRBV19 CASRGWSGNTGELFF
TRBJ1-4 TRBV18 CASSQRHGNKKLFF
TRBJ2-7 TRBV30 CAWSAAGQVTYEQYF
TRBJ2-4 TRBV7-9 CASSSPKLTSIPNIQYF
TRBJ1-5 TRBV29-1 CSVTDRVGQPQHF
TRBJ2-1 TRBV5-1 CASSLGLARNNEQFF
TRBJ1-2 TRBV10-3 CAIASTGGYGYTF
TRBJ2-1 TRBV5-6 CASSWRTSYNEQFF
TRBJ1-4 TRBV30 CAWSGYERGEKLFF
TRBJ1-6 TRBV27 CASSLGQALNSPLHF
TRBJ1-2 TRBV5-4 CASSTGFGRYGYTF
TRBJ1-3 TRBV2 CAGGRQGISGNTIYF
TRBJ1-2 TRBV9 CASSARQTGGVYGYTF
TRBJ2-6 TRBV28 CASSTTGRANVLTF